The rows below give T cell receptor beta chains drawn from one sample of a study of T cells in Graves' hyperthyroidism and ophthalmopathy. TCRdb ran MiXCR on the multiplex PCR reads and lists one entry per CDR3 protein. The sample includes around 620,000 distinct CDR3 sequences, 15% to 20% of them seen just once. The sequencing sample was made of blood. The receptors here all came from a woman aged 30 to 39 with Graves' hyperthyroidism. The CDR3 runs from the conserved cysteine through the conserved F or W. A D gene is named only where the DNA matches it firmly. Not all rows give a size; the values are once, few, many and, for expanded clones, a class.

clone size: many; J gene: TRBJ2-1; V gene: TRBV6-6; D gene: TRBD1; CDR3 DNA: TGTGCCAGCAGTTACCGACAGGGTTACTCCTACAATGAGCAGTTCTTC; CDR3 protein: CASSYRQGYSYNEQFF
clone size: many; J gene: TRBJ1-1; V gene: TRBV11-3; D gene: .; CDR3 DNA: TGTGCCAGCAGAGCCGGGGGCAACACTGAAGCTTTCTTT; CDR3 protein: CASRAGGNTEAFF
clone size: many; J gene: TRBJ2-5; V gene: TRBV28; D gene: .; CDR3 DNA: TGTGCCAGCAGTTCACCGGGGGCAACCCAAGAGACCCAGTACTTC; CDR3 protein: CASSSPGATQETQYF
clone size: .; J gene: TRBJ1-1; V gene: TRBV4-1; D gene: .; CDR3 DNA: TGCGCCAGCAGCCAAGATTTTGGAGGGAACACTGAAGCTTTCTTT; CDR3 protein: CASSQDFGGNTEAFF
clone size: many; J gene: TRBJ1-1; V gene: TRBV3-1; D gene: .; CDR3 DNA: TGTGCCAGCAGCGCCTATAACACTGAAGCTTTCTTT; CDR3 protein: CASSAYNTEAFF
clone size: few; J gene: TRBJ2-1; V gene: TRBV7-9; D gene: .; CDR3 DNA: TGTGCCAGCAATCGGGGAATCGGTGAGCAGTTCTTC; CDR3 protein: CASNRGIGEQFF
clone size: many; J gene: TRBJ2-1; V gene: TRBV7-2; D gene: TRBD1; CDR3 DNA: TGTGCCAGCAGCTTTCTTTCGGGACAGTCCTACAATGAGCAGTTCTTC; CDR3 protein: CASSFLSGQSYNEQFF
clone size: .; J gene: TRBJ1-3; V gene: TRBV7-8; D gene: .; CDR3 DNA: TGTGCCAGCAGCTCGGGGTATTCTCGAAACACCATATATTTT; CDR3 protein: CASSSGYSRNTIYF
clone size: many; J gene: TRBJ1-1; V gene: TRBV2; D gene: .; CDR3 DNA: TGTGCCAGCAGTGATAGACCCCCCGAAGTCACTGAAGCTTTCTTT; CDR3 protein: CASSDRPPEVTEAFF
clone size: .; J gene: TRBJ2-2; V gene: TRBV24-1; D gene: .; CDR3 DNA: TGTGCCACCAGTTACGGAGCGAACACCGGGGAGCTGTTTTTT; CDR3 protein: CATSYGANTGELFF
clone size: .; J gene: TRBJ2-3; V gene: TRBV7-9; D gene: .; CDR3 DNA: TGTGCCAGCGCTCTCGGGGATACGCAGTATTTT; CDR3 protein: CASALGDTQYF
clone size: few; J gene: TRBJ2-6; V gene: TRBV27; D gene: .; CDR3 DNA: TGTGCCAGCAGTTCATCGGTGATCTCTGGGGCCAACGTCCTGACTTTC; CDR3 protein: CASSSSVISGANVLTF
clone size: many; J gene: TRBJ1-2; V gene: TRBV7-2; D gene: .; CDR3 DNA: TGTGCCAGCAGCTTAGGAGCCATCTATGGCTACACCTTC; CDR3 protein: CASSLGAIYGYTF
clone size: many; J gene: TRBJ1-1; V gene: TRBV19; D gene: TRBD1; CDR3 DNA: TGTGCCAGTAGTATTGGACAGGGCGTGGGAAACACTGAAGCTTTCTTT; CDR3 protein: CASSIGQGVGNTEAFF
clone size: many; J gene: TRBJ2-3; V gene: TRBV6-1; D gene: .; CDR3 DNA: TGTGCCAGCAGGGACAACACAGATACGCAGTATTTT; CDR3 protein: CASRDNTDTQYF
clone size: many; J gene: TRBJ1-4; V gene: TRBV28; D gene: .; CDR3 DNA: TGTGCCAGCAGTCCATTGCGGGGTGAAAAACTGTTTTTT; CDR3 protein: CASSPLRGEKLFF
clone size: few; J gene: TRBJ1-5; V gene: TRBV20-1; D gene: TRBD1; CDR3 DNA: TGCAGTGCTACCAATCCAAGGGACAGGGGGCTTCATCAGCCCCAGCATTTT; CDR3 protein: CSATNPRDRGLHQPQHF
clone size: .; J gene: TRBJ1-4; V gene: TRBV10-2; D gene: .; CDR3 DNA: TGCGCCAGCAGTGAGCCTGGGATTGATGAAAAACTGTTTTTT; CDR3 protein: CASSEPGIDEKLFF
clone size: few; J gene: TRBJ2-1; V gene: TRBV4-1; D gene: .; CDR3 DNA: TGCGCCAGCAGCCAAGTGCTAGGATACAATGAGCAGTTCTTC; CDR3 protein: CASSQVLGYNEQFF
clone size: many; J gene: TRBJ1-1; V gene: TRBV12-3/TRBV12-4; D gene: TRBD1; CDR3 DNA: TGTGCCAGCAGTTTTGGGACAGGCACTGAAGCTTTCTTT; CDR3 protein: CASSFGTGTEAFF
clone size: .; J gene: TRBJ2-5; V gene: TRBV5-4; D gene: TRBD2; CDR3 DNA: TGTGCCAGCAGCGGGGTAGCGGGAGGGCAAGAGACCCAGTACTTC; CDR3 protein: CASSGVAGGQETQYF
clone size: many; J gene: TRBJ2-2; V gene: TRBV2; D gene: .; CDR3 DNA: TGTGCCAGCAGTCAAAATCGACACACCGGGGAGCTGTTTTTT; CDR3 protein: CASSQNRHTGELFF
clone size: .; J gene: TRBJ2-1; V gene: TRBV7-9; D gene: .; CDR3 DNA: TGTGCCAGCAGTACCTATTCCAGGGGCAATGAGCAGTTCTTC; CDR3 protein: CASSTYSRGNEQFF
clone size: .; J gene: TRBJ2-1; V gene: TRBV3-1; D gene: .; CDR3 DNA: TGTGCCAGCAGTCCTTACAGCAACAATGAGCAGTTCTTC; CDR3 protein: CASSPYSNNEQFF
clone size: few; J gene: TRBJ2-7; V gene: TRBV29-1; D gene: .; CDR3 DNA: TGCAGCGTAGCAAGGGACGTCTACGAGCAGTACTTC; CDR3 protein: CSVARDVYEQYF
clone size: once; J gene: TRBJ2-3; V gene: TRBV7-2; D gene: .; CDR3 DNA: TGTGCCAGCAGCTTTACGACTGAGGCCTCGGATACGCAGTATTTT; CDR3 protein: CASSFTTEASDTQYF
clone size: few; J gene: TRBJ2-7; V gene: TRBV12-3/TRBV12-4; D gene: .; CDR3 DNA: TGTGCCAGCATGGGGTTCGGCGAGCAGTACTTC; CDR3 protein: CASMGFGEQYF
clone size: many; J gene: TRBJ2-2; V gene: TRBV12-3/TRBV12-4; D gene: TRBD2; CDR3 DNA: TGTGCCAGCAGAGACCTAGCGGGAGGTGCGAACACCGGGGAGCTGTTTTTT; CDR3 protein: CASRDLAGGANTGELFF
clone size: few; J gene: TRBJ2-2; V gene: TRBV11-1; D gene: .; CDR3 DNA: TGTGCCAGCAGTGCAACCAGCGGTTTCTCCGGGGAGCTGTTTTTT; CDR3 protein: CASSATSGFSGELFF